This is a list of T cell receptor beta chains from one sample in a study of PD-1 blockade in mismatch repair-deficient tumors. The table came from immunoSEQ multiplex PCR; TCRdb's copy has only in-frame clones and leaves some out. The repertoire holds about 34,000 clones, less than 90% seen once, with about 3.3% in the top ten. This specimen consisted of PBMCs, obtained 6 to 7 weeks after starting pembrolizumab. These receptors were obtained from an adult with mismatch repair-deficient cancer. CDR3s include the opening cysteine and the closing phenylalanine or tryptophan. Fields, in order: J gene, clone size, D gene, V gene, CDR3 protein, CDR3 DNA. The D gene is left open where the match is weak. The listing skips clone size in some rows; elsewhere it reads once, few, many or a size class.

j_gene: TRBJ2-7
abundance: -
d_gene: TRBD2
v_gene: TRBV28
CDR3aa: CASRSTSVPGKQYF
CDR3nt: TGTGCCAGCAGATCCACTAGCGTTCCGGGTAAGCAGTACTTC

j_gene: TRBJ2-2
abundance: -
d_gene: TRBD2
v_gene: TRBV5-1
CDR3aa: CASSLGLAGGGELFF
CDR3nt: TGCGCCAGCAGCTTGGGACTAGCGGGAGGAGGGGAGCTGTTTTTT

j_gene: TRBJ2-7
abundance: -
d_gene: TRBD2
v_gene: TRBV4-2
CDR3aa: CASSALAGGREQYF
CDR3nt: TGTGCCAGCAGCGCACTAGCGGGAGGCCGCGAGCAGTACTTC

j_gene: TRBJ1-2
abundance: -
d_gene: -
v_gene: TRBV6-5
CDR3aa: CASSYSQNYGYTF
CDR3nt: TGTGCCAGCAGTTACTCCCAGAACTATGGCTACACCTTC

j_gene: TRBJ2-1
abundance: -
d_gene: -
v_gene: TRBV11-1
CDR3aa: CASSPGQYNEQFF
CDR3nt: TGTGCCAGCAGCCCTGGACAGTACAATGAGCAGTTCTTC

j_gene: TRBJ2-5
abundance: -
d_gene: TRBD2
v_gene: TRBV5-1
CDR3aa: CASSLGAGAQETQYF
CDR3nt: TGCGCCAGCAGCTTGGGGGCGGGAGCCCAAGAGACCCAGTACTTC

j_gene: TRBJ1-2
abundance: few
d_gene: TRBD1
v_gene: TRBV28
CDR3aa: CASSQGQGGYTF
CDR3nt: TGTGCCAGCAGTCAGGGACAGGGGGGCTACACCTTC

j_gene: TRBJ2-7
abundance: -
d_gene: TRBD1
v_gene: TRBV4-1
CDR3aa: CASSQVPGQSFYEQYF
CDR3nt: TGCGCCAGCAGCCAGGTACCGGGACAGTCCTTCTACGAGCAGTACTTC

j_gene: TRBJ1-3
abundance: -
d_gene: -
v_gene: TRBV11-2
CDR3aa: CASSFMGGMTGNTIYF
CDR3nt: TGTGCCAGCAGCTTCATGGGGGGAATGACTGGAAACACCATATATTTT

j_gene: TRBJ1-1
abundance: -
d_gene: TRBD1
v_gene: TRBV28
CDR3aa: CASRRTGFGEAFF
CDR3nt: TGTGCCAGCAGGAGGACAGGGTTCGGTGAAGCTTTCTTT

j_gene: TRBJ1-2
abundance: -
d_gene: TRBD1
v_gene: TRBV28
CDR3aa: CASSSDRGRDYGYTF
CDR3nt: TGTGCCAGCAGTTCGGACAGGGGCAGGGACTATGGCTACACCTTC

j_gene: TRBJ1-2
abundance: -
d_gene: TRBD1
v_gene: TRBV29-1
CDR3aa: CSVEGRGTGNSYGYTF
CDR3nt: TGCAGCGTTGAGGGTCGGGGGACAGGGAACAGCTATGGCTACACCTTC

j_gene: TRBJ1-2
abundance: few
d_gene: -
v_gene: TRBV29-1
CDR3aa: CSVVSGVSYGYTF
CDR3nt: TGCAGCGTTGTGAGCGGGGTGAGCTATGGCTACACCTTC

j_gene: TRBJ1-4
abundance: -
d_gene: TRBD1
v_gene: TRBV5-5
CDR3aa: CASSFNPSQGLWEKLFF
CDR3nt: TGTGCCAGCAGCTTCAACCCCTCACAGGGGCTATGGGAAAAACTGTTTTTT

j_gene: TRBJ1-1
abundance: -
d_gene: -
v_gene: TRBV7-2
CDR3aa: CASSQDSLLNTEAFF
CDR3nt: TGTGCCAGCAGCCAGGACAGCCTCTTGAACACTGAAGCTTTCTTT

j_gene: TRBJ1-5
abundance: once
d_gene: -
v_gene: TRBV19
CDR3aa: CASSSRVRALNQPQHF
CDR3nt: TGTGCCAGTAGTTCCCGGGTCAGGGCCCTCAATCAGCCCCAGCATTTT

j_gene: TRBJ2-7
abundance: -
d_gene: -
v_gene: TRBV10-3
CDR3aa: CAINPGPQGSSYF
CDR3nt: TGTGCCATCAACCCCGGGCCCCAGGGTTCGTCGTACTTC

j_gene: TRBJ2-2
abundance: -
d_gene: TRBD2
v_gene: TRBV5-1
CDR3aa: CASSPGTSGTLGGELFF
CDR3nt: TGCGCCAGCAGCCCCGGGACTAGCGGGACCTTAGGCGGGGAGCTGTTTTTT

j_gene: TRBJ2-7
abundance: once
d_gene: TRBD1
v_gene: TRBV6-1
CDR3aa: CASSESLTGTYEQYF
CDR3nt: TGTGCCAGCAGCGAGAGCCTGACAGGGACCTACGAGCAGTACTTC

j_gene: TRBJ2-1
abundance: -
d_gene: -
v_gene: TRBV2
CDR3aa: CASNRDSYNEQFF
CDR3nt: TGTGCCAGCAACCGGGACTCTTACAATGAGCAGTTCTTC

j_gene: TRBJ2-7
abundance: once
d_gene: -
v_gene: TRBV5-1
CDR3aa: CASSSATVYEQYF
CDR3nt: TGCGCCAGCAGCTCGGCGACAGTTTACGAGCAGTACTTC

j_gene: TRBJ2-3
abundance: -
d_gene: -
v_gene: TRBV4-1
CDR3aa: CASSQGRTVSTDTQYF
CDR3nt: TGCGCCAGCAGCCAAGGGAGGACAGTTAGCACAGATACGCAGTATTTT

j_gene: TRBJ1-5
abundance: once
d_gene: TRBD1
v_gene: TRBV27
CDR3aa: CASRSLGTGLNQPQHF
CDR3nt: TGTGCCAGCAGGTCACTCGGGACAGGGCTGAATCAGCCCCAGCATTTT

j_gene: TRBJ2-1
abundance: -
d_gene: TRBD2
v_gene: TRBV7-9
CDR3aa: CASSLGGGRVDEQFF
CDR3nt: TGTGCCAGCAGCTTAGGCGGCGGGAGAGTCGATGAGCAGTTCTTC

j_gene: TRBJ2-2
abundance: -
d_gene: -
v_gene: TRBV18
CDR3aa: CASSPPPGGLKLFF
CDR3nt: TGTGCCAGCTCACCACCCCCAGGGGGGTTGAAGCTGTTTTTT